This T cell receptor beta chain was identified in a study of a mutant IDH1 vaccine in newly diagnosed glioma. Study context: Previous treatment comprised radiotherapy, temozolomide, or both, mostly both.

Notes on this clone: Its target is not known.

Profiled with immunoSEQ multiplex PCR; TCRdb holds only in-frame clones, not every one. The sample yields around 70,000 clones, approximately 86% seen once. Time point of the sample: week 35, safety follow-up. Doses of 300 ug of mutant IDH1 20-mer peptide were given with topical imiquimod. V gave up 6 bases and J gave up 1 base; unmatched junction bases: 13. The CDR3 extends over 17 amino acids. CDR1 and CDR2 (germline): SNHLY, FYNNEI. The source material was PBMCs, sampled from a glioma patient whose treatment included an IDH1 peptide vaccine. The chain combines TRBV2 with TRBJ1-1; TRBD1 aligns across 8 bases. The sequence was collected from a man aged 25-45 years with glioma. CDR3 sequence: CASSGDRLTTTNTEAFF. In nucleotides, the CDR3 is TGTGCCAGCAGCGGGGACAGGCTTACCACTACGAACACTGAAGCTTTCTTT.